What follows are 30 T cell receptor beta chains derived from one specimen sequenced in a study of somatic mutations in cytotoxic T cells in rheumatoid arthritis (dated by TCRdb to 2016 to 2017). Library preparation used the immunoSEQ multiplex PCR assay. What TCRdb holds here is the immuneACCESS table cut down to in-frame rearrangements. Part of the clones is not present; checked against another copy, under half of the missing clones reflect an unresolved V gene, and the others are unexplained. Here the sample has more than 13,000 clones; 72% occur a single time. The ten biggest clones cover 8.5% to 12% of the sample. Sequencing was carried out using CD8+ T cells sorted from blood. The receptors were gathered from an adult with rheumatoid arthritis.

In its sample, this clone was seen a few times. The rearrangement links TRBV13 to TRBJ2-7; 7 bases are shared with TRBD1. V was pared by 4 bases and J by 3 bases, with 3 bases of the junction left unmatched. From germline, CDR1 is PRHDT and CDR2 FYEKMQ (reference sequence). This CDR3 has 13 residues. CDR3 sequence reads: CASSSGGHYEQYF. The DNA of the CDR3 is TGTGCCAGCAGCTCAGGGGGTCACTACGAGCAGTACTTC.

This clone has just a few counts. The chain recombines TRBV19 with TRBJ1-5; 7 nucleotides align to TRBD1. This CDR3 is built from 15 residues. The junction had 15 bases not matched to a gene; V was cut back by 5 bases and J by 11 bases. The germline CDR1 and CDR2 sequences are LNHDA and SQIVND (reference sequence). The DNA of the CDR3 is TGTGCCAGTAGTGAGAGGGACAGTGGGAACCAGGCCCAGCATTTT. The encoded protein is CASSERDSGNQAQHF.

This sequence joins TRBV6-5 and TRBJ1-6; D gene ambiguous. V lost 6 bases to trimming and J lost 7 bases, with 10 bases between them. This CDR3 has 13 amino acids. Germline V CDR1 and CDR2: MNHEY, SVGAGI. The CDR3 sequence: CASSVDQNSPLHF. The CDR3 DNA follows: TGTGCCAGCAGCGTTGATCAGAATTCACCCCTCCACTTT.

A single count supports this clone. The V gene is TRBV6-5, the J gene TRBJ2-7; a weak D match, TRBD1 (5 bases). Germline V lookup: CDR1 MNHEY, CDR2 SVGAGI. The CDR3 is 13 amino acids. V was clipped by 2 bases and J by 3 bases, with 8 bases between them. The CDR3 reads CASSYDRNYEQYF. The CDR3 DNA is TGTGCCAGCAGTTACGACAGAAACTACGAGCAGTACTTC.

The table lists this clone with a count of one. The rearrangement uses TRBV7-8 and TRBJ2-4, with D unresolved. CDR3 length equals 14 residues. The ends were cut back, 4 bases at V and 1 base at J, with 8 bases in the middle. Germline loops: CDR1 SGHVS, CDR2 FQNEAQ. The CDR3 region is CASSSGVAKNIQYF. The CDR3 nucleotides are TGTGCCAGCAGCTCTGGTGTGGCCAAAAACATTCAGTACTTC.

The V gene is TRBV2, the J gene TRBJ2-7; TRBD2 matches at 9 bases. The germline gives CDR1 SNHLY, CDR2 FYNNEI. With 6 bases clipped from V and 0 bases from J, the junction kept 6 bases outside the gene matches. This CDR3 contains 15 residues. The CDR3, as DNA: TGTGCCAGCAGCCGAGCGGGGGGCGTCTCCTACGAGCAGTACTTC. Its translation is CASSRAGGVSYEQYF.

The V call is TRBV7-9, the J call TRBJ2-1; 8 nucleotides align to TRBD1. The J segment lost 4 bases and the V segment lost 1 base, leaving 6 bases of the junction unmatched. Germline V lookup: CDR1 SEHNR, CDR2 FQNEAQ (reference sequence). This CDR3 is built from 16 residues. CDR3 amino acids: CASSLGFGQGYNEQFF. For the CDR3, the DNA is TGTGCCAGCAGCTTAGGGTTCGGACAGGGTTACAATGAGCAGTTCTTC.

This chain uses TRBV11-1 with TRBJ2-1; D possibly uses TRBD1 or TRBD2 (5 bases each). The V gene lost 4 bases and the J gene lost 3 bases, with 16 bases spanning the gap. Germline CDR1 reads SGHAT; CDR2 reads FQDESV (reference sequence). The CDR3 has 16 residues. The CDR3 reads CASSSSRRGIYNEQFF. The CDR3 bases are TGTGCCAGCAGCTCCAGTCGCCGGGGCATCTACAATGAGCAGTTCTTC.

The chain couples TRBV27 to TRBJ1-5, with TRBD1 matching 9 bases. This CDR3 has 13 residues. Germline V gives CDR1 MNHEY, CDR2 SMNVEV (reference sequence). Losses at the gene ends were 6 bases for V and 5 bases for J; bases not matched to a gene: 2. The CDR3 loop is CASRGQGDQPQHF. DNA for the CDR3: TGTGCCAGCAGGGGACAGGGTGATCAGCCCCAGCATTTT.

This chain uses TRBV9 with TRBJ2-3, with D perhaps TRBD1 or TRBD2 (6 bases each). The CDR3 is 18 amino acids. The germline V and J ends were trimmed by 0 bases and 0 bases, with 17 bases remaining between them. The germline CDR1 and CDR2 sequences are SGDLS and YYNGEE. In DNA, the CDR3 is TGTGCCAGCAGCGTAGGTTGGAGGGGGTTTTATAGCACAGATACGCAGTATTTT. It encodes CASSVGWRGFYSTDTQYF.

The chain couples TRBV6-5 to TRBJ1-1; 7 bases fit TRBD1. The germline CDR1 and CDR2 sequences are MNHEY and SVGAGI. This CDR3 has 13 amino acids. Trimming removed 6 bases from V and 4 bases from J; junction bases left unmatched: 5. For the CDR3, the DNA is TGTGCCAGCAGCCAGACAGGGTCCACTGAAGCTTTCTTT. It is translated as CASSQTGSTEAFF.

V and J are TRBV19 and TRBJ2-7; D is perhaps TRBD2 (5 bases). Trimming took off 5 bases at V and 0 bases at J, with 11 bases between the two ends. The germline V gene has CDR1 LNHDA and CDR2 SQIVND (reference sequence). CDR3 size: 14 residues. CDR3 region: CASSSSGSSYEQYF. CDR3 DNA: TGTGCCAGTAGTTCCAGCGGCAGCTCCTACGAGCAGTACTTC.

This rearrangement joins TRBV28 to TRBJ1-5; no definite D call. V was cut by 7 bases and J by 2 bases, with 30 bases left in between. This CDR3 has 20 residues. Germline CDR1 is MDHEN and CDR2 is SYDVKM. The CDR3 is CASTTKEIFRPGIRNQPQHF. CDR3 nucleotide sequence: TGTGCCAGCACTACAAAGGAAATATTTCGACCGGGAATACGCAATCAGCCCCAGCATTTT.

The V and J genes are TRBV5-1 and TRBJ1-4; D ambiguous. Trimming took off 1 base at V and 8 bases at J, with 18 bases between the two ends. Germline CDR1 and CDR2: SGHRS and YFSETQ. This CDR3 is built from 16 residues. CDR3 bases: TGCGCCAGCAGCTTGTATTCAAGGGAAGTAAACGAAAAACTGTTTTTT. This codes for CASSLYSREVNEKLFF. The whole variable domain, filled in from reference TRBV5-1 and TRBJ1-4, reads KAGVTQTPRYLIKTRGQQVTLSCSPISGHRSVSWYQQTPGQGLQFLFEYFSETQRNKGNFPGRFSGRQFSNSRSEMNVSTLELGDSALYLCASSLYSREVNEKLFFGSGTQLSVL.

The chain uses TRBV7-9 and TRBJ1-3, with D perhaps matching TRBD1 (6 bases). Trimming pared 3 bases from V and 3 bases from J, leaving 18 bases between. Germline CDR1 and CDR2: SEHNR and FQNEAQ (reference sequence). CDR3 length: 17 residues. The CDR3 protein is CASSLLGSGGGGNTIYF. The DNA for the CDR3 is TGTGCCAGCAGCTTGTTGGGATCGGGGGGCGGTGGAAACACCATATATTTT.

The J gene is TRBJ1-2, the V gene TRBV30; D is perhaps TRBD1 (6 bases). Trimming pared 4 bases from V and 6 bases from J, leaving 18 bases between. Germline CDR1 reads GTSNPN; CDR2 reads SVGIG (reference sequence). The CDR3 length is 14 residues. The CDR3 spells CAWIGDTQYHGYTF. In nucleotides, the CDR3 is TGTGCCTGGATCGGGGACACCCAGTACCATGGCTACACCTTC.

V and J are TRBV4-1 and TRBJ2-1; 9 bases align to TRBD2. CDR3 length: 17 amino acids. V gave up 2 bases and J gave up 2 bases; unmatched junction bases: 7. The germline CDR1 and CDR2 sequences are MGHRA and YSYEKL. CDR3 DNA: TGCGCCAGCAGCCAACCGTTAGCGGGGGTTCCCTACAATGAGCAGTTCTTC. As protein: CASSQPLAGVPYNEQFF.

This clone was counted between two and nine times. The V call is TRBV7-9, the J call TRBJ2-7; 9 nucleotides align to TRBD2. The CDR3 extends over 14 amino acids. The germline V gene has CDR1 SEHNR and CDR2 FQNEAQ (reference sequence). Losses at the gene ends were 7 bases for V and 6 bases for J; bases not matched to a gene: 10. DNA for the CDR3: TGTGCCAGCAAGGTAATAGCGGGGGCCCCCGAGCAGTACTTC. Its protein is CASKVIAGAPEQYF.

Only one count was recorded for this clone. V gene TRBV29-1 combines with J gene TRBJ1-2; the D is unclear. The CDR3 length is 10 residues. V was trimmed by 5 bases and J by 6 bases, leaving 7 bases between them. Germline loops: CDR1 SQVTM, CDR2 ANQGSEA. The CDR3, as DNA: TGCAGCGTTCGAGTCGATGGCTACACCTTC. Protein sequence: CSVRVDGYTF.

This clone was observed a few times. The chain recombines TRBV7-9 with TRBJ1-1; the D is unclear. This CDR3 region has 14 residues. The V end was cut by 3 bases, the J end by 0 bases, with 8 bases between. The germline V gene has CDR1 SEHNR and CDR2 FQNEAQ (reference sequence). This CDR3 is CASSFLYLNTEAFF. The CDR3 region has the DNA TGTGCCAGCAGCTTCCTTTACTTGAACACTGAAGCTTTCTTT.

The V and J genes are TRBV9 and TRBJ2-7; D might be TRBD1 or TRBD2, each matching 5 bases. The length of the CDR3 is 14 residues. V lost 4 bases, J lost 3 bases, and 14 bases lay in between. From germline, CDR1 is SGDLS and CDR2 YYNGEE. In nucleotides, the CDR3 is TGTGCCAGCAGCCCATCCGGGGCAGACTACGAGCAGTACTTC. Translating gives CASSPSGADYEQYF. Supplemented by reference TRBV9 and TRBJ2-7, the full variable domain reads DSGVTQTPKHLITATGQRVTLRCSPRSGDLSVYWYQQSLDQGLQFLIQYYNGEERAKGNILERFSAQQFPDLHSELNLSSLELGDSALYFCASSPSGADYEQYFGPGTRLTVT.

The chain uses TRBV7-9 and TRBJ1-6, with D tentatively TRBD1 (5 bases). Germline V gene lookup returns CDR1 SEHNR and CDR2 FQNEAQ (reference sequence). The V gene lost 6 bases and the J gene lost 6 bases, with 18 bases spanning the gap. The length of the CDR3 is 16 residues. Written as DNA, the CDR3 is TGTGCCAGCAGGTCGGGGACGGACATCCGTAATTCACCCCTCCACTTT. It codes for CASRSGTDIRNSPLHF.

The chain recombines TRBV19 with TRBJ2-7, with 7 bases identical to TRBD2. This CDR3 has 13 residues. Germline assignment: CDR1 LNHDA and CDR2 SQIVND (reference sequence). Trimming removed 4 bases from V and 3 bases from J; junction bases left unmatched: 3. DNA of the CDR3: TGTGCCAGTAGTACCGGGGGGAACTACGAGCAGTACTTC. Amino acid sequence: CASSTGGNYEQYF. Full variable domain (missing parts from reference TRBV19 and TRBJ2-7): DGGITQSPKYLFRKEGQNVTLSCEQNLNHDAMYWYRQDPGQGLRLIYYSQIVNDFQKGDIAEGYSVSREKKESFPLTVTSAQKNPTAFYLCASSTGGNYEQYFGPGTRLTVT.

The chain links TRBV30 to TRBJ2-1, with D hard to call. The length of the CDR3 is 13 residues. Trimming removed 3 bases from V and 6 bases from J, with 12 bases in between. CDR1 is GTSNPN and CDR2 is SVGIG in the germline V gene (reference sequence). The CDR3 DNA is TGTGCCTGGAGCCCGGGTGAGTCCAATGAGCAGTTCTTC. This encodes CAWSPGESNEQFF.

This chain joins TRBV5-6 and TRBJ2-1, with D possibly matching TRBD2 (5 bases). The germline gives CDR1 SGHDT, CDR2 YYEEEE. The germline V and J ends were trimmed by 2 bases and 3 bases, with 15 bases remaining between them. CDR3 size: 16 residues. This CDR3 reads CASSLAVGLFYNEQFF. The CDR3 DNA follows: TGTGCCAGCAGCTTAGCGGTCGGACTCTTCTACAATGAGCAGTTCTTC. The full variable domain, rest sourced from reference TRBV5-6 and TRBJ2-1, is DAGVTQSPTHLIKTRGQQVTLRCSPKSGHDTVSWYQQALGQGPQFIFQYYEEEERQRGNFPDRFSGHQFPNYSSELNVNALLLGDSALYLCASSLAVGLFYNEQFFGPGTRLTVL.

This chain links TRBV13 with TRBJ2-5; 12 bases are a match to TRBD2. The CDR3 runs to 16 residues. Per germline, CDR1 PRHDT and CDR2 FYEKMQ (reference sequence). The J segment lost 1 base and the V segment lost 5 bases, leaving 5 bases of the junction unmatched. As DNA, the CDR3 is TGTGCCAGCAGCCAAAGACTAGCGGGGGCCCAAGAGACCCAGTACTTC. The encoded protein is CASSQRLAGAQETQYF.

The chain has TRBV5-6 and TRBJ1-2, with D maybe TRBD1 (6 bases). Trimming took off 0 bases at V and 5 bases at J, with 14 bases between the two ends. This CDR3 is built from 15 residues. Germline V CDR1 and CDR2: SGHDT, YYEEEE. CDR3 nucleotides: TGTGCCAGCAGCTTGGCAGGGGCCTCCTATTATGGCTACACCTTC. Protein: CASSLAGASYYGYTF.

The V and J genes are TRBV7-9 and TRBJ2-7, with 7 bases aligning to TRBD2. After removal of 0 bases from V and 6 bases from J, the junction contained 8 bases not matched to a gene. Germline CDR1 SEHNR, CDR2 FQNEAQ (reference sequence). The CDR3 length is 15 residues. DNA for the CDR3: TGTGCCAGCAGCTTAGCTTCCTTCGGGGGGACCGAGCAGTACTTC. Its protein product is CASSLASFGGTEQYF. Supplemented by reference TRBV7-9 and TRBJ2-7, the full variable domain reads DTGVSQNPRHKITKRGQNVTFRCDPISEHNRLYWYRQTLGQGPEFLTYFQNEAQLEKSRLLSDRFSAERPKGSFSTLEIQRTEQGDSAMYLCASSLASFGGTEQYFGPGTRLTVT.

V gene TRBV7-2 combines with J gene TRBJ2-3; TRBD2 aligns across 7 bases. The length of the CDR3 is 11 residues. Germline CDR1 reads SGHTA; CDR2 reads FQGNSA. CDR3 in amino acids: CGVGGEYTQYF. The CDR3, as DNA: TGTGGGGTTGGGGGGGAATATACGCAGTATTTT.

The rearrangement joins TRBV15 to TRBJ1-5; the match to TRBD1 covers 8 bases. V shed 5 bases, J shed 4 bases, and the junction held 7 bases outside the gene matches. CDR3 length: 15 amino acids. The germline V gene has CDR1 LNHNV and CDR2 YYDKDF (reference sequence). The CDR3 region is CATSDRDRLNQPQHF. DNA for the CDR3: TGTGCCACCAGCGACCGGGACAGGCTTAATCAGCCCCAGCATTTT.